This paragraph covers one T cell receptor beta chain sequence. Study processing details: Cell counts per sample came from amplifying reference gene primers. Data came from immunoSEQ multiplex PCR; TCRdb stores just in-frame clones and leaves some out. V and J calls and clone size follow that table, whereas D and trimming were derived from the DNA. The sample contains 110,000 or so clones, around 81% of which appear only once. The data belong to a study of blood T cell repertoires in COVID-19. Study overall: Both acute and convalescent COVID-19 samples were obtained from the United States, Italy and Spain.

CDR1 and CDR2 from the germline V gene are SQVTM and ANQGSEA. The CDR3 consists of 14 residues. J gave up 2 bases and V 4 bases, and 8 bases lay outside the gene matches. This TCR came from an elderly man with acute or convalescent COVID-19. Sequenced sample: peripheral blood. The V and J genes are TRBV29-1 and TRBJ2-7, with 7 bases fitting TRBD2. This chain's CDR3 is CSVGGVREPYEQYF. The DNA for the CDR3 is TGCAGCGTTGGGGGGGTGCGGGAGCCCTACGAGCAGTACTTC.